The 6 T cell receptor beta chains reported below all come from one sample, sequenced in a study of blood T cells in healthy people across ages. Sample-barcoded 5' priming and a J-beta primer mix drove a second PCR of 7 to 11 cycles. MiXCR, run by TCRdb on the 5' RACE reads, gives a single entry per CDR3 protein. The repertoire holds 540,000 or so distinct CDR3 sequences, with around 48% as singletons. The sequenced sample consisted of blood. The receptors come from a man older than 75 in good health.

The genes are TRBV7-2 and TRBJ2-3, with D perhaps matching TRBD1 (6 bases). Germline values: CDR1 SGHTA, CDR2 FQGNSA. The CDR3 contains 16 residues. The germline V and J ends were trimmed by 1 base and 0 bases, with 11 bases remaining between them. The CDR3 loop reads CASSLGLDRSTDTQYF. Written as DNA, the CDR3 is TGTGCCAGCAGCTTAGGGCTAGACAGGAGCACAGATACGCAGTATTTT. Together with reference TRBV7-2 and TRBJ2-3, the CDR3 gives the full variable domain: GAGVSQSPSNKVTEKGKDVELRCDPISGHTALYWYRQSLGQGLEFLIYFQGNSAPDKSGLPSDRFSAERTGGSVSTLTIQRTQQEDSAVYLCASSLGLDRSTDTQYFGPGTRLTVL.

This clonotype appeared a few times. This chain's CDR3 is CASSPRLASRDEQYF. The CDR3 DNA sequence: TGTGCCAGCAGCCCCCGGTTAGCATCGAGGGACGAGCAGTACTTC. The V and J genes are TRBV7-3 and TRBJ2-7; tentatively, D is TRBD2 (5 bases). The V gene lost 5 bases and the J gene lost 5 bases, with 19 bases spanning the gap. Germline assignment: CDR1 SGHTA and CDR2 FQGTGA. CDR3 length: 15 amino acids.

V and J are TRBV11-3 and TRBJ2-7; 9 bases line up with TRBD1. With the DNA end fitting TRBJ2-5 better, the J assignment may be wrong. Germline V gene sequence: CDR1 SGHNT, CDR2 YENEEA. This CDR3 is 13 amino acids long. CDR3 bases: TGTGCCAGCAGCTCGACAGGGGGGCAGACCCAGTACTTC. This codes for CASSSTGGQTQYF.

This clonotype was recorded a few times. The chain joins TRBV7-8 to TRBJ1-2, with 8 bases aligning to TRBD1. Per germline, CDR1 SGHVS and CDR2 FQNEAQ. This CDR3 has 16 residues. With V trimmed by 0 bases and J by 7 bases, 10 bases remained unmatched. CDR3 amino acids: CASSLAVGRGLGGYTF. In nucleotides, the CDR3 is TGTGCCAGCAGCTTAGCAGTTGGCAGGGGGCTGGGTGGCTACACCTTC.

This clonotype was seen a handful of times. The rearrangement joins TRBV20-1 to TRBJ2-1, with unresolved D. Trimming removed 3 bases at V and 0 bases at J, with 9 bases between. This CDR3 is 14 amino acids long. Germline CDR1 DFQATT, CDR2 SNEGSKA (reference sequence). This CDR3 is CSARAASSYNEQFF. As DNA, the CDR3 is TGCAGTGCTAGGGCGGCGAGCTCCTACAATGAGCAGTTCTTC.

The chain recombines TRBV4-3 with TRBJ2-2, with D tentatively TRBD1 or TRBD2 (7 bases each). V lost 2 bases to trimming and J lost 1 base, with 17 bases between them. This CDR3 region has 18 residues. Germline V gene data show CDR1 as LGHNA and CDR2 as YSLEER. As DNA, the CDR3 is TGCGCCAGCAGCCAACAGCCAGGGGGAGGGGGGAACACCGGGGAGCTGTTTTTT. Amino acid sequence: CASSQQPGGGGNTGELFF.